Here is one T cell receptor (beta chain) with its context. Each CDR3 protein gets one entry after TCRdb re-called the 5' RACE reads with MiXCR. The data contain about 470,000 distinct CDR3 sequences, 20% to 25% of them singletons. The data stem from a study of identical twins. The V end lost 5 bases, the J end lost 4 bases, and 13 bases lay between the germline ends. CDR3 length: 14 amino acids. Germline V gene sequence: CDR1 SGHNT, CDR2 YENEEA. Separately, the same data were catalogued under a study of T cells expressing NK-cell markers. That report adds: Sorted T-cell subsets CD3+CD56+NKG2C+, CD3+CD56+NKG2C- and CD3+CD56-NKG2C+ were TCR beta-sequenced.

The specimen was CD4+ T cells sorted from blood. The sequence was collected from a woman younger than 35 in good health. The genes are TRBV11-3 and TRBJ2-3; D unresolved. The CDR3 sequence: CASSPPTSADTQYF. CDR3 DNA: TGTGCCAGCAGCCCACCAACTTCCGCAGATACGCAGTATTTT.